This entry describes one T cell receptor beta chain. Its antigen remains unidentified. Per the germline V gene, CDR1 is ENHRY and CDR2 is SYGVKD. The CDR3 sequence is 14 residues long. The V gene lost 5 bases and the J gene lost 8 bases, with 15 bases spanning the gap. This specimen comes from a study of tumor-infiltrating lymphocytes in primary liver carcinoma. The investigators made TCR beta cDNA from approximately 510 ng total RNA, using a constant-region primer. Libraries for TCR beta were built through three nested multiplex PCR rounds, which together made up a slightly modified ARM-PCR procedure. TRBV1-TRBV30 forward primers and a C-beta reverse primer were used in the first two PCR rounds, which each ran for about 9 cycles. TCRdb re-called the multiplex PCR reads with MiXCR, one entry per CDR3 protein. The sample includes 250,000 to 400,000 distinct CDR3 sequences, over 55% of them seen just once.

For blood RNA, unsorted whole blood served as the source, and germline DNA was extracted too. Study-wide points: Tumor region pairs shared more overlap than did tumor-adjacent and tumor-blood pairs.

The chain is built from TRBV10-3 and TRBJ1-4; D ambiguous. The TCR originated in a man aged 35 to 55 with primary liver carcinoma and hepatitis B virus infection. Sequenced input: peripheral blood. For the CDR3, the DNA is TGTGCCATCAGTACAGAGGAGGCGGGCGAAAAACTGTTTTTT. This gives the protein CAISTEEAGEKLFF.